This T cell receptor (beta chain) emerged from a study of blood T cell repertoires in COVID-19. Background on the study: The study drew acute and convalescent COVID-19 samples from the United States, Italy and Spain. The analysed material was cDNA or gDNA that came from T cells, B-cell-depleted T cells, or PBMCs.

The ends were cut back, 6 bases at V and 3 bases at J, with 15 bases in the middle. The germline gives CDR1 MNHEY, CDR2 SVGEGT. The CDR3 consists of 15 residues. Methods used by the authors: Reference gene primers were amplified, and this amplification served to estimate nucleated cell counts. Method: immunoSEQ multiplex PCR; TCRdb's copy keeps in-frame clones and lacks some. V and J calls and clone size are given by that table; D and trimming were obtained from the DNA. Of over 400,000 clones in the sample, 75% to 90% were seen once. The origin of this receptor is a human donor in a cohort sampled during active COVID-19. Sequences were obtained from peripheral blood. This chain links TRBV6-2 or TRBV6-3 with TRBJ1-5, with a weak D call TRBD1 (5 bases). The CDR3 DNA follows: TGTGCCAGCAGCACCCGCGGGACTACCAATCAGCCCCAGCATTTT. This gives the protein CASSTRGTTNQPQHF.